In its sample, the clone carrying this T cell receptor (beta chain) was seen many times. For the unsorted libraries, 2 million PBMCs stored at -80 C served as input. The ends were cut back, 6 bases at V and 7 bases at J, with 13 bases in the middle. Germline V gene lookup returns CDR1 SGHTA and CDR2 FQGNSA. This CDR3 is 13 amino acids long. The sample comes from a study of neurological immune-mediated disorders. Each TCR transcript was tagged with a 10-nucleotide random UMI during 5'RACE. TCRdb recomputed calls from the 5' RACE reads with MiXCR, one row per CDR3 protein. The sample comprises tens of thousands of distinct CDR3 sequences, over 9% of which are singletons, and about 5.4% rests with the top ten.

This TCR came from a man between 65 and 80 years old with HTLV-1-associated myelopathy (HAM/TSP). This rearrangement joins TRBV7-2 to TRBJ2-1; D possibly corresponds to TRBD2 (6 bases). Sequenced: PBMCs. CDR3 in amino acids: CASRLTSLNEQFF. The DNA for the CDR3 is TGTGCCAGCAGACTGACTAGTCTGAATGAGCAGTTCTTC.